The 19 T cell receptor beta chains given below trace back to one sample, sequenced in a study of cytomegalovirus exposure and HLA in healthy donors. The PCR was carried out with 60 Vbeta primers and 13 Jbeta primers. Repertoires were generated with immunoSEQ multiplex PCR, while TCRdb's copy carries only in-frame clones and drops some. The listing contains 55,000 to 65,000 clones. The source material was PBMCs. The receptors shown here come from a woman under 30 in good health and CMV-seronegative.

The rearrangement uses TRBV7-8 and TRBJ2-7; the D gene is possibly TRBD2 (7 bases). V lost 4 bases and J lost 3, with 16 bases in between. Germline CDR1 SGHVS, CDR2 FQNEAQ. CDR3 length equals 15 residues. The CDR3 nucleotides read TGTGCCAGCAGCTCACGAAGGGGGGGCGGCTACGAGCAGTACTTC. Translation gives CASSSRRGGGYEQYF.

The chain joins TRBV5-1 to TRBJ1-5; 11 bases align to TRBD1. Trimming took 4 bases from V and 7 from J; bases not matched to a gene: 16. Germline V gene sequence: CDR1 SGHRS, CDR2 YFSETQ. The CDR3 loop spans 18 amino acids. CDR3 bases: TGCGCCAGCAGCCGGAAAGGGACAGGGGGGAAGGAAGGACAGCCCCAGCATTTT. Protein: CASSRKGTGGKEGQPQHF.

V gene TRBV7-9 combines with J gene TRBJ2-7; D unresolved. The CDR3 contains 12 residues. The V and J ends lost 4 bases and 3 bases respectively, with 7 bases between them. Germline assignment: CDR1 SEHNR and CDR2 FQNEAQ (reference sequence). CDR3 sequence (DNA): TGTGCCAGCAGCTCCGCTAACTACGAGCAGTACTTC. It encodes CASSSANYEQYF.

V and J are TRBV11-3 and TRBJ2-7, with 10 nucleotides matching TRBD2. The CDR3 has 16 amino acids. Germline V gives CDR1 SGHNT, CDR2 YENEEA. V trimming: 5 bases; J trimming: 0 bases; junction bases outside the gene matches: 7. CDR3 in amino acids: CASSVEREGPSYEQYF. The CDR3 coding sequence is TGTGCCAGCAGCGTCGAGCGGGAGGGCCCCTCCTACGAGCAGTACTTC. The whole variable domain, filled in from reference TRBV11-3 and TRBJ2-7, reads EAGVVQSPRYKIIEKKQPVAFWCNPISGHNTLYWYLQNLGQGPELLIRYENEEAVDDSQLPKDRFSAERLKGVDSTLKIQPAELGDSAVYLCASSVEREGPSYEQYFGPGTRLTVT.

The chain carries TRBV5-1 and TRBJ1-2; D gene ambiguous. Germline lookup yields CDR1 SGHRS and CDR2 YFSETQ. Trimming pared 0 bases from V and 6 bases from J, leaving 15 bases between. The CDR3 is 15 residues long. The CDR3 is CASSLVAGNRDGYTF. Here the CDR3 DNA reads TGCGCCAGCAGCTTGGTAGCGGGGAATCGAGATGGCTACACCTTC.

The chain joins TRBV4-1 to TRBJ1-5; D unresolved. CDR1 is MGHRA, CDR2 YSYEKL, per germline. Trimming took 5 bases from V and 2 from J, leaving 10 bases between them. The CDR3 sequence is 14 residues long. The CDR3 nucleotides are TGCGCCAGCAGCTCAGGTAGTGGCAATCAGCCCCAGCATTTT. This codes for CASSSGSGNQPQHF.

This rearrangement joins TRBV6-5 to TRBJ2-3; 7 bases match TRBD2. Germline V gene data show CDR1 as MNHEY and CDR2 as SVGAGI. This CDR3 contains 16 residues. J lost 4 bases, V lost 0 bases, and 7 bases had no gene match. The CDR3 DNA reads TGTGCCAGCAGTTACTCGTACAGGACTAGATCAGATACGCAGTATTTT. As protein: CASSYSYRTRSDTQYF.

The V and J genes are TRBV5-1 and TRBJ2-7, with 12 bases fitting TRBD1. The J segment lost 2 bases and the V segment lost 6 bases, leaving 3 bases of the junction unmatched. Germline V gene data show CDR1 as SGHRS and CDR2 as YFSETQ. The CDR3 sequence is 14 residues long. The CDR3 sequence is CASKRDRGPYEQYF. For the CDR3, the DNA is TGCGCCAGCAAAAGGGACAGGGGGCCCTACGAGCAGTACTTC.

The genes are TRBV7-6 and TRBJ1-3; D is ambiguous. The CDR3 runs 14 residues. Germline V gives CDR1 SGHVS, CDR2 FNYEAQ. Trimming pared 5 bases from V and 0 bases from J, leaving 8 bases between. This CDR3 is CASSRLGSGNTIYF. DNA for the CDR3: TGTGCCAGCAGCCGACTAGGCTCTGGAAACACCATATATTTT. The full variable domain, its missing parts supplied by reference TRBV7-6 and TRBJ1-3, is GAGVSQSPRYKVTKRGQDVALRCDPISGHVSLYWYRQALGQGPEFLTYFNYEAQQDKSGLPNDRFSAERPEGSISTLTIQRTEQRDSAMYRCASSRLGSGNTIYFGEGSWLTVV.

The J gene is TRBJ2-1, the V gene TRBV6-1; TRBD1 matches 8 bases. The CDR3 has 14 residues. V lost 7 bases and J lost 5; bases outside the gene matches: 7. The germline CDR1 and CDR2 sequences are MNHNS and SASEGT. The CDR3, as DNA: TGTGCCAGCATGACGAACAGGGGGGACAATGAGCAGTTCTTC. Translation gives CASMTNRGDNEQFF.

V gene TRBV4-1 combines with J gene TRBJ2-7; D remains ambiguous. The germline CDR1 and CDR2 sequences are MGHRA and YSYEKL. Trimming cost V 0 bases and J 0 bases, with 15 bases left between them. There are 17 residues in the CDR3. The CDR3 DNA is TGCGCCAGCAGCCAAGAATGGGCGAAGATTCTCTCCTACGAGCAGTACTTC. The encoded protein is CASSQEWAKILSYEQYF.

With regard to this clone: Other DNA sequences of this sample code for an identical CDR3. The chain recombines TRBV10-3 with TRBJ2-6, with 7 bases matching TRBD1. CDR1 is ENHRY, CDR2 SYGVKD, per germline. With V trimmed by 6 bases and J by 4 bases, 3 bases remained unmatched. The CDR3 has 14 amino acids. Here the CDR3 DNA reads TGTGCCATCAGGGACAGGTCGGGGGCCAACGTCCTGACTTTC. The encoded protein is CAIRDRSGANVLTF.

J is TRBJ1-2 and V is TRBV7-2, with 9 nucleotides matching TRBD1. Per germline, CDR1 SGHTA and CDR2 FQGNSA. The V and J ends lost 4 bases and 8 bases, in that order; junction bases with no gene match: 8. There are 14 residues in the CDR3. CDR3 nucleotides: TGTGCCAGCAGCTCACAGGGGGCGGTGGGAGGCTACACCTTC. It yields the protein CASSSQGAVGGYTF. The variable domain in full, completed from reference TRBV7-2 and TRBJ1-2, reads GAGVSQSPSNKVTEKGKDVELRCDPISGHTALYWYRQSLGQGLEFLIYFQGNSAPDKSGLPSDRFSAERTGGSVSTLTIQRTQQEDSAVYLCASSSQGAVGGYTFGSGTRLTVV.

In nucleotides, the CDR3 is TGTGCCAGCAGTTTGGGCAGCTACTCTGGAAACACCATATATTTT. It codes for CASSLGSYSGNTIYF. The chain carries TRBV6-5 and TRBJ1-3; D gene unclear. This CDR3 spans 15 amino acids. V lost 4 bases and J lost 0, with 10 bases in between. CDR1 MNHEY and CDR2 SVGAGI come from the germline V gene.

This chain joins TRBV27 and TRBJ1-1; D ambiguous. CDR3 size: 13 residues. Trimming removed 4 bases from V and 1 base from J, with 7 bases in between. In germline, CDR1 is MNHEY, CDR2 SMNVEV (reference sequence). The CDR3 bases are TGTGCCAGCAGTTCAAGCCAGAACACTGAAGCTTTCTTT. It translates to CASSSSQNTEAFF.

This chain connects TRBV6-1 to TRBJ2-1, with D perhaps matching TRBD1 (6 bases). This CDR3 region has 16 residues. CDR1 and CDR2 from the germline V gene are MNHNS and SASEGT. V was pared by 4 bases and J by 6 bases, with 19 bases between. The CDR3 sequence is CASSVFMTGNGNEQFF. The CDR3, as DNA: TGTGCCAGCAGTGTATTCATGACAGGAAATGGCAATGAGCAGTTCTTC.

The chain combines TRBV18 with TRBJ2-7, with 8 nucleotides matching TRBD1. The ends lost 2 bases at V and 3 bases at J; junction bases unmatched: 6. Per germline, CDR1 KGHSH and CDR2 LQKENI. CDR3 length: 15 residues. The CDR3 sequence is CASSPGAGGFYEQYF. DNA for the CDR3: TGTGCCAGCTCACCAGGAGCAGGGGGCTTCTACGAGCAGTACTTC.

Here the CDR3 DNA reads TGTGCCAGCAGCTTAGGGGGACACGAGGAGACCCAGTACTTC. As protein: CASSLGGHEETQYF. This sequence joins TRBV7-3 and TRBJ2-5, with D tentatively TRBD1 (6 bases). From germline, CDR1 is SGHTA and CDR2 FQGTGA. Trimming shortened V by 2 bases and J by 5 bases, and 12 bases separated the two germline ends. This CDR3 contains 14 residues.

V usage is TRBV5-6 and J usage is TRBJ2-2, with a weak D call TRBD1 (5 bases). The germline V gene has CDR1 SGHDT and CDR2 YYEEEE. V lost 0 bases and J lost 3, with 12 bases in between. The CDR3 totals 16 residues. CDR3 protein: CASSLVGAEYTGELFF. Written as DNA, the CDR3 is TGTGCCAGCAGCTTGGTTGGGGCTGAGTACACCGGGGAGCTGTTTTTT. Filled out from reference TRBV5-6 and TRBJ2-2, the complete variable domain reads DAGVTQSPTHLIKTRGQQVTLRCSPKSGHDTVSWYQQALGQGPQFIFQYYEEEERQRGNFPDRFSGHQFPNYSSELNVNALLLGDSALYLCASSLVGAEYTGELFFGEGSRLTVL.